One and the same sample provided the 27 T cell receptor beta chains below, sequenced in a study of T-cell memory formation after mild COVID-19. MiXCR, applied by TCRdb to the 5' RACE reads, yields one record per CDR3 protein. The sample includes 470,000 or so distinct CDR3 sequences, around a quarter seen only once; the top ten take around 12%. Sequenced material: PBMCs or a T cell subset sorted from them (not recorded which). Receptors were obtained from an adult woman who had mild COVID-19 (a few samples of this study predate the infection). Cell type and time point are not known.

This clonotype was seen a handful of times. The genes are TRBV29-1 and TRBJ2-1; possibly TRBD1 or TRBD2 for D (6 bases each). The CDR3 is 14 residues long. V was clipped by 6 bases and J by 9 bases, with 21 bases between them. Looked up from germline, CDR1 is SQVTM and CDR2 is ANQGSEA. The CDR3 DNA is TGCAGCGTCTCTAGGGGGACTGCGGATTTTGAGCAGTTCTTC. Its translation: CSVSRGTADFEQFF.

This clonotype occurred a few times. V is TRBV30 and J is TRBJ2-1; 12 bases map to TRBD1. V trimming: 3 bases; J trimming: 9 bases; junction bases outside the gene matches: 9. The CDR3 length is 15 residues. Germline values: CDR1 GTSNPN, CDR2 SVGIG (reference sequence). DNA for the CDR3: TGTGCCTGGAGAAGCGCCGGGACAGGGGGCGGTGAGCAGTTCTTC. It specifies CAWRSAGTGGGEQFF.

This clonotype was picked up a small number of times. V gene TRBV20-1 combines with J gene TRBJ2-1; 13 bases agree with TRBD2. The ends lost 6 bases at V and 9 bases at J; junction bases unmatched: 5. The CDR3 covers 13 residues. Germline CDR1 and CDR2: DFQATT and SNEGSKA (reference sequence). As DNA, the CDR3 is TGCAGTGCGAGGACTAGCGGGAGAGGTGAGCAGTTCTTC. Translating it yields CSARTSGRGEQFF.

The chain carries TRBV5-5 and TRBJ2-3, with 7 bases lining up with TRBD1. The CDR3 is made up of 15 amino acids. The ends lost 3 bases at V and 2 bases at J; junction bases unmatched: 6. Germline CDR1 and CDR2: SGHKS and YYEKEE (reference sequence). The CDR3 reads CASSWGQLITDTQYF. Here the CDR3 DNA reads TGTGCCAGCAGCTGGGGACAGTTAATCACAGATACGCAGTATTTT.

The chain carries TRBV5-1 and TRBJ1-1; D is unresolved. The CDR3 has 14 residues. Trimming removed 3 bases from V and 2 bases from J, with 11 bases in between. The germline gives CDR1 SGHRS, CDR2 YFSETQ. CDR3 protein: CASSSRTVNTEAFF. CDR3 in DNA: TGCGCCAGCAGCTCTAGGACCGTAAACACTGAAGCTTTCTTT.

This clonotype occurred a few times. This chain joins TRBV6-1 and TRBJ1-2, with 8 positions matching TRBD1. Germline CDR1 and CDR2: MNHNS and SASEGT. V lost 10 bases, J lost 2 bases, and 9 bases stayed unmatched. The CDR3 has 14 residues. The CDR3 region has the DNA TGTGCCACTCCGACAGGGGAGGCGAACTATGGCTACACCTTC. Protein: CATPTGEANYGYTF.

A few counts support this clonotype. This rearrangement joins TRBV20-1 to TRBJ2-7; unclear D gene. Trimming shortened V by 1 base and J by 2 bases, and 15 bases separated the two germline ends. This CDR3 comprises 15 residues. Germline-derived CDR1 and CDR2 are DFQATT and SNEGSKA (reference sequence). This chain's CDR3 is CSARAHGLGPYEQYF. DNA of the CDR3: TGCAGTGCTAGAGCCCACGGTCTGGGCCCCTACGAGCAGTACTTC.

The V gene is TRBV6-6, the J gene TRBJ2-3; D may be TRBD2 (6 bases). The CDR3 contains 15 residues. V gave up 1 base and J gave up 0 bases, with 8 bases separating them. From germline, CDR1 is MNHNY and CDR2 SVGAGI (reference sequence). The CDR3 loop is CASSYWGDSTDTQYF. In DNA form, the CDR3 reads TGTGCCAGCAGTTACTGGGGGGACAGCACAGATACGCAGTATTTT.

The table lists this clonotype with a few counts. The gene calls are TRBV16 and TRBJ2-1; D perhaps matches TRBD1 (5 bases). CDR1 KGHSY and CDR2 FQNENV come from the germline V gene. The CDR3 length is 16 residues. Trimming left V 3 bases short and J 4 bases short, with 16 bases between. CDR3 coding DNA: TGTGCCAGCAGCCAGTTCCGCAAGCAGGGATACAATGAGCAGTTCTTC. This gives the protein CASSQFRKQGYNEQFF. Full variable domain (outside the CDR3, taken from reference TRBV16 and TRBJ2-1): GEEVAQTPKHLVRGEGQKAKLYCAPIKGHSYVFWYQQVLKNEFKFLISFQNENVFDETGMPKERFSAKCLPNSPCSLEIQATKLEDSAVYFCASSQFRKQGYNEQFFGPGTRLTVL.

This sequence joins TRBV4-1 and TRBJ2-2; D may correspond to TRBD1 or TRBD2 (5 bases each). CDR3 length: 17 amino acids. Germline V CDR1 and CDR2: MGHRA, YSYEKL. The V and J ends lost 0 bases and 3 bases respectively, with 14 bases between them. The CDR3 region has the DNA TGCGCCAGCAGCCAAGAGGGGTGGGGGAAGTACACCGGGGAGCTGTTTTTT. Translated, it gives CASSQEGWGKYTGELFF.

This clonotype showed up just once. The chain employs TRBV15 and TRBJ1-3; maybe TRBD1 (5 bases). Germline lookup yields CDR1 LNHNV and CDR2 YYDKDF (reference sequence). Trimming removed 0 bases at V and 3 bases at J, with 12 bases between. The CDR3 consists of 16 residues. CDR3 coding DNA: TGTGCCACCAGCAGAGAGAGTCCAGGGAGTGGAAACACCATATATTTT. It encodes CATSRESPGSGNTIYF.

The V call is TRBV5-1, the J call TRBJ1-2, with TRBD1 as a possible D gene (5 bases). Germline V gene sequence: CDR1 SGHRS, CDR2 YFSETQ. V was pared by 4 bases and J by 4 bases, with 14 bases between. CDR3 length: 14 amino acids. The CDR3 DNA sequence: TGCGCCAGCAGCCCGACGGGGCAGAGCTATGGCTACACCTTC. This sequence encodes CASSPTGQSYGYTF.

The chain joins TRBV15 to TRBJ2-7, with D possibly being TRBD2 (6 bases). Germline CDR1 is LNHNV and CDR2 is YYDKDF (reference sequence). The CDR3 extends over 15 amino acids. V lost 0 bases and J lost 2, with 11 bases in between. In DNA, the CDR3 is TGTGCCACCAGCAGAGACCCGGGAGCGCCCTACGAGCAGTACTTC. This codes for CATSRDPGAPYEQYF.

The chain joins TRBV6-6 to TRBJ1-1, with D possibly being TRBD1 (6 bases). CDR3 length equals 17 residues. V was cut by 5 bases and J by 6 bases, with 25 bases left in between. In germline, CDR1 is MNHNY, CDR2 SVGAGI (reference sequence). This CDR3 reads CASSRYRVSPANPEAFF. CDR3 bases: TGTGCCAGCAGTCGATACAGGGTCTCTCCCGCAAACCCTGAAGCTTTCTTT.

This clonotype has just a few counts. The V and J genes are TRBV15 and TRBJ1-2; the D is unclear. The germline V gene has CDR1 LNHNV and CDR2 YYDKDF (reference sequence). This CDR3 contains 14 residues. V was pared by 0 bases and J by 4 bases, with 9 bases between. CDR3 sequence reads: CATSREAGIYGYTF. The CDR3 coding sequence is TGTGCCACCAGCAGAGAGGCGGGGATCTATGGCTACACCTTC.

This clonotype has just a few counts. The CDR3 sequence: CASSGADRVDAGELFF. DNA for the CDR3: TGTGCCAGCAGTGGGGCGGACAGGGTGGATGCCGGGGAGCTGTTTTTT. The chain employs TRBV2 and TRBJ2-2; 8 positions match TRBD1. The V segment lost 4 bases and the J segment 6 bases; nucleotides outside the gene matches: 10. The germline gives CDR1 SNHLY, CDR2 FYNNEI. The CDR3 has 16 residues.

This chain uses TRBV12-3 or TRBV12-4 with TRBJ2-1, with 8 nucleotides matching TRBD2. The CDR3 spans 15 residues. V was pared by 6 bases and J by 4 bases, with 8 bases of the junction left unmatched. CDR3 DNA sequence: TGTGCCAGCAGCCGTGCGGGGGGTCCTTACAATGAGCAGTTCTTC. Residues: CASSRAGGPYNEQFF.

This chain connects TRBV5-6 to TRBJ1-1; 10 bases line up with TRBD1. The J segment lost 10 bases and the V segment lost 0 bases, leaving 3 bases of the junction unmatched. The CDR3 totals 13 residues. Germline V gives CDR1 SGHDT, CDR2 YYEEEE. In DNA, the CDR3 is TGTGCCAGCAGCTTGGGGGACAGGGGTTTAGCTTTCTTT. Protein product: CASSLGDRGLAFF.

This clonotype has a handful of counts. CDR3 bases: TGCGCCAGCAGCTTGGTGGTCGGCCCCTACAACAATGAGCAGTTCTTC. This translates into CASSLVVGPYNNEQFF. The chain has TRBV5-1 and TRBJ2-1; D remains ambiguous. The CDR3 consists of 16 residues. Germline lookup yields CDR1 SGHRS and CDR2 YFSETQ. Trimming stripped 0 bases from V and 5 bases from J, with 15 bases between.

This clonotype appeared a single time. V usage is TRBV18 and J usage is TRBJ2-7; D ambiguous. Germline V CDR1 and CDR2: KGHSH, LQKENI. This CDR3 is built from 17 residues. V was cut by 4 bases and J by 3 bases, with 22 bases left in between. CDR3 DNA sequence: TGTGCCAGCTCACAACCCGGGTCCCCCCTAGAGCTCTACGAGCAGTACTTC. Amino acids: CASSQPGSPLELYEQYF.

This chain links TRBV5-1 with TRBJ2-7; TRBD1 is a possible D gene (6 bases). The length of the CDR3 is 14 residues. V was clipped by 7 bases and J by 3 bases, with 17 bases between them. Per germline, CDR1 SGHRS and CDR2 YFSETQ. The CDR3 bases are TGCGCCAGCTCGTCCGGGACACAAGTCTACGAGCAGTACTTC. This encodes CASSSGTQVYEQYF.

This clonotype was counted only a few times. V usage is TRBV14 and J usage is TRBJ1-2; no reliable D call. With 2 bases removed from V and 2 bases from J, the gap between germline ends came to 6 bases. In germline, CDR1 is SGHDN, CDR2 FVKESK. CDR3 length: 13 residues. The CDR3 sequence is CASSQSRNYGYTF. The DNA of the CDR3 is TGTGCCAGCAGCCAATCGCGAAACTATGGCTACACCTTC.

CDR3 bases: TGCAGCGTTGTAAGGACAGGGGGATACGAGCAGTACTTC. The encoded protein is CSVVRTGGYEQYF. This chain links TRBV29-1 with TRBJ2-7; 10 nucleotides agree with TRBD1. This CDR3 has 13 residues. Germline V lookup: CDR1 SQVTM, CDR2 ANQGSEA. Unmatched junction bases numbered 4, after V lost 4 bases and J lost 4 bases.

The CDR3: CATSDLTLESNEQFF. CDR3 DNA sequence: TGTGCCACCAGTGACCTCACTTTAGAGTCAAATGAGCAGTTCTTC. The chain carries TRBV24-1 and TRBJ2-1; D is unclear. With 4 bases removed from V and 7 bases from J, the gap between germline ends came to 16 bases. This CDR3 region has 15 residues. The germline V gene has CDR1 KGHDR and CDR2 SFDVKD.

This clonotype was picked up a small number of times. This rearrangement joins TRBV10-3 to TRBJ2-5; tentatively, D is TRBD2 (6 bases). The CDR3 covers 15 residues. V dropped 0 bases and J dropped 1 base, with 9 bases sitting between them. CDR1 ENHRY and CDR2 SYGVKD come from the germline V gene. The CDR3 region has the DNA TGTGCCATCAGTGAGTCGGCTAGCGCCCAAGAGACCCAGTACTTC. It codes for CAISESASAQETQYF.

The DNA for the CDR3 is TGTGCCAGCAGTTATTGGAGTCAGACCTTGAACACTGAAGCTTTCTTT. Its translation: CASSYWSQTLNTEAFF. The chain joins TRBV6-5 to TRBJ1-1, with D uncertain. Germline CDR1 is MNHEY and CDR2 is SVGAGI. Trimming shortened V by 3 bases and J by 0 bases, and 14 bases separated the two germline ends. This CDR3 comprises 16 residues.

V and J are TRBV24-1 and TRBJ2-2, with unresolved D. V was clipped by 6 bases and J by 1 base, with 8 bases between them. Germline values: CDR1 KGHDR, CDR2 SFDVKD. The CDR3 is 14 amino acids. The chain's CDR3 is CATSRARNTGELFF. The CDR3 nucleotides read TGTGCCACCAGTAGGGCGAGGAACACCGGGGAGCTGTTTTTT.